This TCR beta chain was captured by sequencing in a study of shared clonotypes between healthy human individuals. On this clone: The antigen is not known. Other DNA sequences in this specimen translate into the identical CDR3.

Germline CDR1 LNHDA, CDR2 SQIVND (reference sequence). The V end was cut by 7 bases, the J end by 7 bases, with 19 bases between. CDR3 length: 14 residues. The test was conducted at deep level. Per the authors' pipeline: Filtering differed, since immunoSEQ gave only junction sequences and no quality scores. Measured with immunoSEQ multiplex PCR; TCRdb has only the in-frame clones, and not every one. That table gives V, J and clone size, and the DNA gave D and trimming. The sample comprises about 2,500,000 clones, 85% to 95% of which are singletons, and roughly 0.15% rests with the top ten. Study-wide results and limits: With few donors, the genetic and exposure-history diversity represented was limited.

The TCR was taken from a young man in good health. The sample comprised naive CD4+ T cells sorted from blood. Subset given: CD45RA+ positively selected. The chain has TRBV19 and TRBJ1-2, with a tentative D call TRBD1 (5 bases). For the CDR3, the DNA is TGTGCCAGTAACCCCGGGCAGGGAGTCTTTGGCTACACCTTC. It specifies CASNPGQGVFGYTF.